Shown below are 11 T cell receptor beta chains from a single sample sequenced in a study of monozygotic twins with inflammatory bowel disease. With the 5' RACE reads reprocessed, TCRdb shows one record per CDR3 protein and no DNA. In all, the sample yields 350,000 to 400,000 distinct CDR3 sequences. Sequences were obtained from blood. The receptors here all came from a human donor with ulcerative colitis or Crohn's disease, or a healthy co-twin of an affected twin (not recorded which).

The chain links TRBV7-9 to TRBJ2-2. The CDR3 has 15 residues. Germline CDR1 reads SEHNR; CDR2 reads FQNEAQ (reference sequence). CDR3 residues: CASSRAGTNTGELFF.

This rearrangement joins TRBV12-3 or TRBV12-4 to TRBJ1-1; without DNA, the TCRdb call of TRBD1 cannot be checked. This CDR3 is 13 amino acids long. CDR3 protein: CASSPYRVGEAFF.

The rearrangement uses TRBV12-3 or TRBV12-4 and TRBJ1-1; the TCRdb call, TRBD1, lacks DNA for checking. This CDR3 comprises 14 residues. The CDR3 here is CASRRTARNTEAFF.

The CDR3 loop is CAWSSGTGSRVETQYF. The genes are TRBV30 and TRBJ2-5; TCRdb reports TRBD1, a call that lacks DNA to check it against. Germline V gives CDR1 GTSNPN, CDR2 SVGIG (reference sequence). The CDR3 totals 16 residues.

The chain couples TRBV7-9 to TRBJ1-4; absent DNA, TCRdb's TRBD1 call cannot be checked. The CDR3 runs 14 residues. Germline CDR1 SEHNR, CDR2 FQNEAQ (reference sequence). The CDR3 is CASTAPGPGEKLFF.

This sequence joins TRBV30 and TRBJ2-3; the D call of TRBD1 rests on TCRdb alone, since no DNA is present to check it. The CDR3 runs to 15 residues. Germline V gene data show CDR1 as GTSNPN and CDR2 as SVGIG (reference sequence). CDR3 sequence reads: CAWFLQGPGTDTQYF.

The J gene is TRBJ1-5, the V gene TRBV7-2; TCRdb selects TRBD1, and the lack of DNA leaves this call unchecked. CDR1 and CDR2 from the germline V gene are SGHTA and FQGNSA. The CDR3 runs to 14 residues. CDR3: CASSLDPLSGSQHF. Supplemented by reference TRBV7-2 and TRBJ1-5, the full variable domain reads GAGVSQSPSNKVTEKGKDVELRCDPISGHTALYWYRQSLGQGLEFLIYFQGNSAPDKSGLPSDRFSAERTGGSVSTLTIQRTQQEDSAVYLCASSLDPLSGSQHFGDGTRLSIL.

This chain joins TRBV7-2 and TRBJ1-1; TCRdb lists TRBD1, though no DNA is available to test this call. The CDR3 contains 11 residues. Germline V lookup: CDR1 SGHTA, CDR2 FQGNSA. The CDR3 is CAGVKGTEAFF.

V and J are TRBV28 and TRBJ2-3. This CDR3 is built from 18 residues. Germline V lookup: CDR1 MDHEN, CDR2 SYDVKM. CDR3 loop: CASSFWTRTYGSTDTQYF.

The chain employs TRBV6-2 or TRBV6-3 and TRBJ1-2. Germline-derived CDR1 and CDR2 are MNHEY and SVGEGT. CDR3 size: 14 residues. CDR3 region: CASSTITAGYGYTF.

This CDR3 is CASSFAGVTDTQYF. The chain joins TRBV18 to TRBJ2-3. There are 14 residues in the CDR3. Germline CDR1 is KGHSH and CDR2 is LQKENI.